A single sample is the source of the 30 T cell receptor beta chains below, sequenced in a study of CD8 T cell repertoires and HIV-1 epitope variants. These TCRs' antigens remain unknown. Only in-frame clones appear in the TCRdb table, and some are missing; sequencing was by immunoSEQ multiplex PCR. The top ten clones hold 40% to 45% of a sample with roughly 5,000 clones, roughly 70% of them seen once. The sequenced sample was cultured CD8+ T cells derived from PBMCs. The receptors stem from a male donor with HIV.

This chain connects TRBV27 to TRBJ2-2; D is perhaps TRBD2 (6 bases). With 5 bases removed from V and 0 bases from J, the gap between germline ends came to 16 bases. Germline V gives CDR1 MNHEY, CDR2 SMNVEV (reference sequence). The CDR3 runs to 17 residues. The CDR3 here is CASSPPPLATNTGELFF. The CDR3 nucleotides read TGTGCCAGCAGTCCACCTCCACTAGCTACGAACACCGGGGAGCTGTTTTTT.

In DNA, the CDR3 is TGCGCCAGCAGCCCGACTAGCGGGAGATCCTACGAGCAGTACTTC. Translating it yields CASSPTSGRSYEQYF. V gene TRBV4-1 combines with J gene TRBJ2-7, with 12 bases that match TRBD2. The germline gives CDR1 MGHRA, CDR2 YSYEKL. Losses at the gene ends were 4 bases for V and 1 base for J; bases not matched to a gene: 2. CDR3 length: 15 amino acids.

The CDR3 bases are TGTGCCAGCAGCCGAGCGCGGGACAGGGCGCCCTACGAGCAGTACTTC. Protein product: CASSRARDRAPYEQYF. The chain carries TRBV7-9 and TRBJ2-7; 9 nucleotides match TRBD1. Germline CDR1 reads SEHNR; CDR2 reads FQNEAQ (reference sequence). CDR3 length equals 16 residues. With V trimmed by 5 bases and J by 2 bases, 10 bases remained unmatched.

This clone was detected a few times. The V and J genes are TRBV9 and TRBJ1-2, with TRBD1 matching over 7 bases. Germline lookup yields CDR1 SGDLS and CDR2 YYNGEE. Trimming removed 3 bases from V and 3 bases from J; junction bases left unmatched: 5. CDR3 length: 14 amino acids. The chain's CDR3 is CASSDDREHYGYTF. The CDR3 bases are TGTGCCAGCAGCGACGACAGGGAGCACTATGGCTACACCTTC.

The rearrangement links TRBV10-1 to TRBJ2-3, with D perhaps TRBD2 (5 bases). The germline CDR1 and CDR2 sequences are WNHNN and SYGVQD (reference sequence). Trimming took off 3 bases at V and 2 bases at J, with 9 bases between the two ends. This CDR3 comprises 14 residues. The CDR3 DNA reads TGCGCCAGCAGTGATGAGCGGTTCACAGATACGCAGTATTTT. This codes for CASSDERFTDTQYF.

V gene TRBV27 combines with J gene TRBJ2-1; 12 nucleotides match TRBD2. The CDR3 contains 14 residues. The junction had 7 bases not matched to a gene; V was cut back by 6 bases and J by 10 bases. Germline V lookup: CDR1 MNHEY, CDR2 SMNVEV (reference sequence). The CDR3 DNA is TGTGCCAGCAGGGCTAGCGGGGGGGCCAAGGAGCAGTTCTTC. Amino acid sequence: CASRASGGAKEQFF.

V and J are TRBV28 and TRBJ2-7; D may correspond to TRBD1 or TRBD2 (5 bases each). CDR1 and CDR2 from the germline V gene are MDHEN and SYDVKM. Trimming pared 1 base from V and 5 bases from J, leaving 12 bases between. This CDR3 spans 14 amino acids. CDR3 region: CASSLYGGTHEQYF. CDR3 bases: TGTGCCAGCAGTTTATATGGGGGTACCCACGAGCAGTACTTC.

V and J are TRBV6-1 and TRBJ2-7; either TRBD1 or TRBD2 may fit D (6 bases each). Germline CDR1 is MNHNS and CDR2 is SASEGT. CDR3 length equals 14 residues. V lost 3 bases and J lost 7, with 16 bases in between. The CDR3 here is CASSDGGQWGEQYF. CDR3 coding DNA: TGTGCCAGCAGTGACGGGGGCCAATGGGGGGAGCAGTACTTC.

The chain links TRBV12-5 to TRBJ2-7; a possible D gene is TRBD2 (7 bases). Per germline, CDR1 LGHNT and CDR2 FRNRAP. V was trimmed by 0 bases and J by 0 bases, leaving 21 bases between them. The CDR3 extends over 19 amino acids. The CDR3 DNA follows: TGTGCTAGTGGTTTGGTAGGGGGGGGTGATGTACGGAACTCCTACGAGCAGTACTTC. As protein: CASGLVGGGDVRNSYEQYF. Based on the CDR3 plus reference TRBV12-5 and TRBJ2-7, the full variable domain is DARVTQTPRHKVTEMGQEVTMRCQPILGHNTVFWYRQTMMQGLELLAYFRNRAPLDDSGMPKDRFSAEMPDATLATLKIQPSEPRDSAVYFCASGLVGGGDVRNSYEQYFGPGTRLTVT.

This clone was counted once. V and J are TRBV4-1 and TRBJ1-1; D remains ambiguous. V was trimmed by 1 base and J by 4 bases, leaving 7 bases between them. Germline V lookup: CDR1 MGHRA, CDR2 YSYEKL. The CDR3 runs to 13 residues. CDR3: CASSQGSGTEAFF. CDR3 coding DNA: TGCGCCAGCAGCCAAGGGAGTGGCACTGAAGCTTTCTTT.

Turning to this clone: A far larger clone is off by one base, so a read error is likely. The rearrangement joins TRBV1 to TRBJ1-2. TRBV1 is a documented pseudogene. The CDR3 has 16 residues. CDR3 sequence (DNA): TGCACCAGCAGCCAAGATCCCCCAGACTTGGACTATGGCTACACCTTC. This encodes CTSSQDPPDLDYGYTF.

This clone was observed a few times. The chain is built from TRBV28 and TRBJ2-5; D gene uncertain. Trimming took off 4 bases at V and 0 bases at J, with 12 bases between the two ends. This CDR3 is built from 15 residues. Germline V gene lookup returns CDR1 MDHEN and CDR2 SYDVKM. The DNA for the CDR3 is TGTGCCAGCAGTTCCGTCGACCGAGACCAAGAGACCCAGTACTTC. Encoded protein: CASSSVDRDQETQYF.

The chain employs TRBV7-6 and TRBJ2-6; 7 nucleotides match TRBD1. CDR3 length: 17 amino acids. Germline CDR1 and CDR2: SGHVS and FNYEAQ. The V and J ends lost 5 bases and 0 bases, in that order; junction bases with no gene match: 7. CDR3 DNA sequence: TGTGCCAGCAGCCCCGGACAGGCAATCTCTGGGGCCAACGTCCTGACTTTC. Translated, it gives CASSPGQAISGANVLTF.

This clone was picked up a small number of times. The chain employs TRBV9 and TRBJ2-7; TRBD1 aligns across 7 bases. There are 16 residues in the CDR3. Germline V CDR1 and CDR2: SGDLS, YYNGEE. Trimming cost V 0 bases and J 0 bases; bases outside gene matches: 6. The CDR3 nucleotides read TGTGCCAGCAGCGTAGGACAGGGTTCGAGCTCCTACGAGCAGTACTTC. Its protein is CASSVGQGSSSYEQYF.

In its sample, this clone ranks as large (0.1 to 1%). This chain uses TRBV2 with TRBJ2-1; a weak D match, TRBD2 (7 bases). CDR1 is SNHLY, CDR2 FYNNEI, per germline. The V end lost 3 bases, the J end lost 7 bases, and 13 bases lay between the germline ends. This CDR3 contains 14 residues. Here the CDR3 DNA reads TGTGCCAGCAGTGAGGGGGGGACATTGAATGAGCAGTTCTTC. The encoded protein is CASSEGGTLNEQFF. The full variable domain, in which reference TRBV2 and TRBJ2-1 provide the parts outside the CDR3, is EPEVTQTPSHQVTQMGQEVILRCVPISNHLYFYWYRQILGQKVEFLVSFYNNEISEKSEIFDDQFSVERPDGSNFTLKIRSTKLEDSAMYFCASSEGGTLNEQFFGPGTRLTVL.

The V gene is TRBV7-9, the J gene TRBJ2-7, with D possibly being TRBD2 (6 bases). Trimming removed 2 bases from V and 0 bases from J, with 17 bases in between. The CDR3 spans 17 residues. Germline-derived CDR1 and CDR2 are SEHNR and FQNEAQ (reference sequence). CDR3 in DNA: TGTGCCAGCAGCTTACGAGCGGGCGCCCTGAGCTCCTACGAGCAGTACTTC. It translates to CASSLRAGALSSYEQYF. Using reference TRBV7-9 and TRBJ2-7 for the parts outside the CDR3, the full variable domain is DTGVSQNPRHKITKRGQNVTFRCDPISEHNRLYWYRQTLGQGPEFLTYFQNEAQLEKSRLLSDRFSAERPKGSFSTLEIQRTEQGDSAMYLCASSLRAGALSSYEQYFGPGTRLTVT.

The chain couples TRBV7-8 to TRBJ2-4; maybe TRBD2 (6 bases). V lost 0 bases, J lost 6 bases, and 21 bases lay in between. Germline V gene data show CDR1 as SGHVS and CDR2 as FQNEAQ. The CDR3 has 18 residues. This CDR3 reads CASSLAGWGVPHGNIQYF. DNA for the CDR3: TGTGCCAGCAGCTTAGCGGGGTGGGGGGTACCGCACGGAAACATTCAGTACTTC.

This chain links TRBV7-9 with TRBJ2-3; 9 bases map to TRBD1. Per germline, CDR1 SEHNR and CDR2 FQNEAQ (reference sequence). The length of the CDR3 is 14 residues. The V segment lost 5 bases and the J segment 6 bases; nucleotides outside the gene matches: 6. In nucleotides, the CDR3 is TGTGCCAGCAGCATTACAGGGGGCGGGGATACGCAGTATTTT. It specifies CASSITGGGDTQYF.

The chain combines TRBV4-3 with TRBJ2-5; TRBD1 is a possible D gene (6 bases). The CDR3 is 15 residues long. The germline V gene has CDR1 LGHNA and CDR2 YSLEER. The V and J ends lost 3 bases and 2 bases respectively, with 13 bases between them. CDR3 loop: CASSQAGDPQETQYF. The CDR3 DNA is TGCGCCAGCAGCCAGGCAGGGGACCCACAAGAGACCCAGTACTTC.

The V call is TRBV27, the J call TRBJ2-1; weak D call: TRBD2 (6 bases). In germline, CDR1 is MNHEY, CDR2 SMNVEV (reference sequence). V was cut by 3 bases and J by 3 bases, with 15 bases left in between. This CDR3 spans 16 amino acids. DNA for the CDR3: TGTGCCAGCAGTTTGGGAGTGGGGGGTTACTACAATGAGCAGTTCTTC. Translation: CASSLGVGGYYNEQFF.

Here the CDR3 reads CASSSDRFDTQYF. The CDR3 region has the DNA TGTGCCAGCAGCTCCGACCGTTTCGATACGCAGTATTTT. The chain carries TRBV11-3 and TRBJ2-3; D not certain. From germline, CDR1 is SGHNT and CDR2 YENEEA. The CDR3 is 13 residues long. V gave up 4 bases and J gave up 6 bases, with 11 bases separating them.

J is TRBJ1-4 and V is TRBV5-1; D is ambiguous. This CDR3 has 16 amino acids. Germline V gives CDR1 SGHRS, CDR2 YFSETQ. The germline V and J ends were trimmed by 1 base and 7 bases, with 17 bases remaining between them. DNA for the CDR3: TGCGCCAGCAGCTTGAAGTCCCAGTTATGGGGTGAAAAACTGTTTTTT. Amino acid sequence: CASSLKSQLWGEKLFF.

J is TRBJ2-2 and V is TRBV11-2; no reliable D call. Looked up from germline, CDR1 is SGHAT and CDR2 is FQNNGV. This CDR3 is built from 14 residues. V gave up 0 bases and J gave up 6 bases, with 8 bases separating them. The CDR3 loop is CASSLDPSAGELFF. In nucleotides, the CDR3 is TGTGCCAGCAGCTTAGATCCTAGTGCCGGGGAGCTGTTTTTT.

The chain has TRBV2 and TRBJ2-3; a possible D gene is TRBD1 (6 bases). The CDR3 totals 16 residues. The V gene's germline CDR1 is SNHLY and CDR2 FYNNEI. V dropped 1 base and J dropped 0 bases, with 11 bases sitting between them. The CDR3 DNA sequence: TGTGCCAGCAGTGAAGAGGACAGTCCTAGCACAGATACGCAGTATTTT. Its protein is CASSEEDSPSTDTQYF.

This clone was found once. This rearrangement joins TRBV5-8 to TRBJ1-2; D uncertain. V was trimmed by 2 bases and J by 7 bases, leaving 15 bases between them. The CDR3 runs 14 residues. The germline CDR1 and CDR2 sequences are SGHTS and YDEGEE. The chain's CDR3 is CASSLRPVLGGYTF. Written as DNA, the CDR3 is TGTGCCAGCAGCTTACGACCGGTTTTGGGTGGCTACACCTTC.

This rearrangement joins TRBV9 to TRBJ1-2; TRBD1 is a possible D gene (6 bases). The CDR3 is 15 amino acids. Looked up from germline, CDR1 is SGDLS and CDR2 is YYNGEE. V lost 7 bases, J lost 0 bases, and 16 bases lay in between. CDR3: CASAGGAGSNYGYTF. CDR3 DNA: TGTGCCAGCGCCGGGGGGGCCGGTTCTAACTATGGCTACACCTTC.

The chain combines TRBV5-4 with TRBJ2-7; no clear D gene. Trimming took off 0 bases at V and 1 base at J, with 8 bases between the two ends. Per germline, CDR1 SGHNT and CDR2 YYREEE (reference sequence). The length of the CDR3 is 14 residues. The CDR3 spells CASSLDRGSYEQYF. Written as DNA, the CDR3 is TGTGCCAGCAGCTTGGATAGAGGTTCCTACGAGCAGTACTTC.

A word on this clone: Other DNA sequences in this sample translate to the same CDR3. CDR3 sequence (DNA): TGCGCCAGCAGCCAAGGAGGGGTTGACACTGAAGCTTTCTTT. Its protein product is CASSQGGVDTEAFF. The V call is TRBV4-1, the J call TRBJ1-1, with a possible D match to TRBD1 (5 bases). The CDR3 contains 14 residues. Germline V gene sequence: CDR1 MGHRA, CDR2 YSYEKL. Trimming shortened V by 1 base and J by 3 bases, and 9 bases separated the two germline ends.

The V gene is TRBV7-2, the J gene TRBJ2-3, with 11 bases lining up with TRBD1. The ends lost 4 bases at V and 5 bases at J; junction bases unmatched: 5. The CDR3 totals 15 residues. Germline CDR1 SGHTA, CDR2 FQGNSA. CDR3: CASSSSGQGGDTQYF. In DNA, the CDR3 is TGTGCCAGCAGCTCATCGGGACAGGGGGGAGATACGCAGTATTTT.

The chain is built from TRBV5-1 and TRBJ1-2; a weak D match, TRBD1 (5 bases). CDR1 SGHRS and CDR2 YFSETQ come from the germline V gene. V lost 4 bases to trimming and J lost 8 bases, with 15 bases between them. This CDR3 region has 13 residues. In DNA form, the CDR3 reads TGCGCCAGCAGCCCGGGACTAGGGGAAGGCTACACCTTC. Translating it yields CASSPGLGEGYTF.